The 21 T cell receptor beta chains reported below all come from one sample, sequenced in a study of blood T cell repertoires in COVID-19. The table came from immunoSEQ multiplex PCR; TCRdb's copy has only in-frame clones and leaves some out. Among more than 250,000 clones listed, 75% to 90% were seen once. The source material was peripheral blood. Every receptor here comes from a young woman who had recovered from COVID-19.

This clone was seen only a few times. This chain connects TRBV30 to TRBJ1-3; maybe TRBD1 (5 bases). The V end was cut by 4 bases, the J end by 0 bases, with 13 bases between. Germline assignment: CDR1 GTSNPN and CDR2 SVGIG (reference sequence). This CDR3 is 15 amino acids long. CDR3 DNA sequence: TGTGCCTGGACGGACATTTATCACTCTGGAAACACCATATATTTT. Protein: CAWTDIYHSGNTIYF.

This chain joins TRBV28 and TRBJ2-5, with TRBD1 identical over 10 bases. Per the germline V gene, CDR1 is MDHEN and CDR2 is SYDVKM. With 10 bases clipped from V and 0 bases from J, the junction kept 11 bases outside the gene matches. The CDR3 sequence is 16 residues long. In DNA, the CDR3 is TGTGCCACCTTCCGGGGACAGGGGACCTACCAAGAGACCCAGTACTTC. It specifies CATFRGQGTYQETQYF.

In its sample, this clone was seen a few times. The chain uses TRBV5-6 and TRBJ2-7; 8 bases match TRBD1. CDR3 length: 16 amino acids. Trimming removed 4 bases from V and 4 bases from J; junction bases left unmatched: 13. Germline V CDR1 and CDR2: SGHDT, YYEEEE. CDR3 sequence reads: CASSGEDRGSWYEQYF. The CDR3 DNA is TGTGCCAGCAGCGGTGAAGACAGGGGATCATGGTACGAGCAGTACTTC. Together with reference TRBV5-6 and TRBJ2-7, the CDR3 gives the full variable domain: DAGVTQSPTHLIKTRGQQVTLRCSPKSGHDTVSWYQQALGQGPQFIFQYYEEEERQRGNFPDRFSGHQFPNYSSELNVNALLLGDSALYLCASSGEDRGSWYEQYFGPGTRLTVT.

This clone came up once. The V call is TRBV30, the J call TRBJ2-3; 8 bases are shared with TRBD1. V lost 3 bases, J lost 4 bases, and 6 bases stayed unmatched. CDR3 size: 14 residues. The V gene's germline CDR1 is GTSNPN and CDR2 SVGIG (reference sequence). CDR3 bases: TGTGCCTGGAGCGGGGGACAGGCTCCAGATACGCAGTATTTT. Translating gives CAWSGGQAPDTQYF.

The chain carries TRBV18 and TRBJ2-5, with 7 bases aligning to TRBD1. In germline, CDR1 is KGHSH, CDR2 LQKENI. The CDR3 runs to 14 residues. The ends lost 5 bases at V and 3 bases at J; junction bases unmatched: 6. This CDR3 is CASSSGGYEETQYF. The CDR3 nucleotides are TGTGCCAGCTCATCAGGGGGATACGAAGAGACCCAGTACTTC.

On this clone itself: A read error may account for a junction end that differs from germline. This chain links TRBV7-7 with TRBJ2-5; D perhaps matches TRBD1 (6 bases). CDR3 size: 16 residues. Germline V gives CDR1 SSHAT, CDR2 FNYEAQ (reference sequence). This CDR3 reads CASSQIQDRSGKTQYF. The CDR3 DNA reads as TGTGCTAGCAGCCAAATACAAGACAGGTCAGGGAAGACCCAGTACTTC.

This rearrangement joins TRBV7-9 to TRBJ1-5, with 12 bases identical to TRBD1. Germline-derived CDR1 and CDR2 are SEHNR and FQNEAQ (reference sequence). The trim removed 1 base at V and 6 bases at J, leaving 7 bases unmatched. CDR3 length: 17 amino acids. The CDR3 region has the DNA TGTGCCAGCAGCTTAGGAGGCGGGACAGGGGGCTCTCAGCCCCAGCATTTT. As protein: CASSLGGGTGGSQPQHF. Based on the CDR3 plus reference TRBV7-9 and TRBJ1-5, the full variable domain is DTGVSQNPRHKITKRGQNVTFRCDPISEHNRLYWYRQTLGQGPEFLTYFQNEAQLEKSRLLSDRFSAERPKGSFSTLEIQRTEQGDSAMYLCASSLGGGTGGSQPQHFGDGTRLSIL.

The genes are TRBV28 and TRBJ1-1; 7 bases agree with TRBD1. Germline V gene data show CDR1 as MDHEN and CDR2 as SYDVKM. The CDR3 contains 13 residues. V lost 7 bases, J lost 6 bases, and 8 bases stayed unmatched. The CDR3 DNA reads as TGTGCCAGCACCTTATATCAGGGGGCTGAAGCTTTCTTT. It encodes CASTLYQGAEAFF.

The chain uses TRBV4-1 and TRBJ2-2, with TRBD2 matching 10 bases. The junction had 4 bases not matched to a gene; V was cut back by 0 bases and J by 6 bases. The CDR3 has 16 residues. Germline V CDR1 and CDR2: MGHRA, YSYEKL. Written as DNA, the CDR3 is TGCGCCAGCAGCCAAGAGGCTAGCGGGGGCCCCGGGGAGCTGTTTTTT. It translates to CASSQEASGGPGELFF.

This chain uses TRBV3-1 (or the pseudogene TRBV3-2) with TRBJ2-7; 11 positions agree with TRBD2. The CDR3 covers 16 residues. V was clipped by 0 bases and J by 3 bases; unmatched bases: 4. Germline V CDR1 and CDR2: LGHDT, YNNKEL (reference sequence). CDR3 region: CASSQDGTSGNYEQYF. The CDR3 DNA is TGTGCCAGCAGCCAAGATGGGACTAGCGGCAACTACGAGCAGTACTTC.

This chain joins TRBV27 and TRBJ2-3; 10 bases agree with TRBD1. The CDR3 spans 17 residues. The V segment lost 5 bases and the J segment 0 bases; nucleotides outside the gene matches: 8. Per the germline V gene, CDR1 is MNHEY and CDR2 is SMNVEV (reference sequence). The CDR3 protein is CASSPGQGFISTDTQYF. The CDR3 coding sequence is TGTGCCAGCAGTCCGGGACAGGGGTTTATAAGCACAGATACGCAGTATTTT.

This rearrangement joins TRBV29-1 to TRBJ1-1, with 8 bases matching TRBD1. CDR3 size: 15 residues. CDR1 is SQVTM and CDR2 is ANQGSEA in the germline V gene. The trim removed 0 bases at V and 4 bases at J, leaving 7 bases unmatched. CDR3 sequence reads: CSVEESRGLGTEAFF. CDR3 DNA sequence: TGCAGCGTTGAAGAATCCAGGGGGCTTGGCACTGAAGCTTTCTTT.

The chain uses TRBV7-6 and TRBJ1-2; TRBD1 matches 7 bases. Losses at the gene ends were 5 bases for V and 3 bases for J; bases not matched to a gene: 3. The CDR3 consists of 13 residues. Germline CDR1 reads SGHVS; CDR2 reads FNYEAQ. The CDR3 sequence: CASSLGTDYGYTF. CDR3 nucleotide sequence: TGTGCCAGCAGCCTCGGGACAGACTATGGCTACACCTTC.

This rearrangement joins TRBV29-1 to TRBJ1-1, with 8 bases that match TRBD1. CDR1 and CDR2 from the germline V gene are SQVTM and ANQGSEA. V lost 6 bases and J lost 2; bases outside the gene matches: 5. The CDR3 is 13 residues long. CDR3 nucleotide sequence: TGCAGCGTCCTGGACAGGGTTAACACTGAAGCTTTCTTT. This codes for CSVLDRVNTEAFF.

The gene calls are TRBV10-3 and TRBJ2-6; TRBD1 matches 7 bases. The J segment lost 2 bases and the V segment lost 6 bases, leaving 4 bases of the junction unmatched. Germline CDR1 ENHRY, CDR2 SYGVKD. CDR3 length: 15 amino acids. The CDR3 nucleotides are TGTGCCATCAGGGAGACAGGGACTGGGGCCAACGTCCTGACTTTC. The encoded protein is CAIRETGTGANVLTF.

In nucleotides, the CDR3 is TGCGCCAGCAGCTTGGCGGGACAGGTATATGGCTACACCTTC. It yields the protein CASSLAGQVYGYTF. This chain uses TRBV5-1 with TRBJ1-2; 8 nucleotides match TRBD1. V lost 0 bases and J lost 5; bases outside the gene matches: 3. Germline assignment: CDR1 SGHRS and CDR2 YFSETQ. The CDR3 spans 14 residues.

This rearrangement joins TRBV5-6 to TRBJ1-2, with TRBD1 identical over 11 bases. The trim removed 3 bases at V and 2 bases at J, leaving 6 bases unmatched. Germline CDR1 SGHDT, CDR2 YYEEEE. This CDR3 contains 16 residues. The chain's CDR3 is CASSSGTGGMNYGYTF. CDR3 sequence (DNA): TGTGCCAGCAGCTCCGGGACAGGGGGGATGAACTATGGCTACACCTTC.

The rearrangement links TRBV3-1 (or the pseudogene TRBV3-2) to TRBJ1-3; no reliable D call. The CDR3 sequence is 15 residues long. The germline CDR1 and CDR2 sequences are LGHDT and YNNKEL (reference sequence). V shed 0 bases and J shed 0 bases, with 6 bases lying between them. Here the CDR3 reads CASSQEQHSGNTIYF. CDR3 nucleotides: TGTGCCAGCAGCCAAGAACAGCACTCTGGAAACACCATATATTTT.

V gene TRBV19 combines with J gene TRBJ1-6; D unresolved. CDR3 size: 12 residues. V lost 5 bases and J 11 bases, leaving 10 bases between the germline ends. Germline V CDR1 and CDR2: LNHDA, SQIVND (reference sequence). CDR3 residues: CASSWREPPLHF. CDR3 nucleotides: TGTGCCAGTAGTTGGAGGGAACCACCCCTCCACTTT.

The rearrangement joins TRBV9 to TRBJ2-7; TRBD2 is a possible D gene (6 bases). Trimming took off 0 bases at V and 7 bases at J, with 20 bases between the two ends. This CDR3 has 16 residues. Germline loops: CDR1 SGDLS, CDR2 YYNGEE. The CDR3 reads CASSVENTGLGMEQYF. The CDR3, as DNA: TGTGCCAGCAGCGTAGAGAATACGGGACTGGGGATGGAGCAGTACTTC. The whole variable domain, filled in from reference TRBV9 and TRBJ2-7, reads DSGVTQTPKHLITATGQRVTLRCSPRSGDLSVYWYQQSLDQGLQFLIQYYNGEERAKGNILERFSAQQFPDLHSELNLSSLELGDSALYFCASSVENTGLGMEQYFGPGTRLTVT.

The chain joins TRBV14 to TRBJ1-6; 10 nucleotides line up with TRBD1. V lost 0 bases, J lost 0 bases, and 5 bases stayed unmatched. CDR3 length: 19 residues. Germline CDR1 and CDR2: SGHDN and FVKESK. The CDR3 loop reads CASSQDLGQGSSYNSPLHF. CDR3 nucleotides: TGTGCCAGCAGCCAAGATTTGGGACAGGGGAGCTCCTATAATTCACCCCTCCACTTT. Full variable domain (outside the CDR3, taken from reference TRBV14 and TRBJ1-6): EAGVTQFPSHSVIEKGQTVTLRCDPISGHDNLYWYRRVMGKEIKFLLHFVKESKQDESGMPNNRFLAERTGGTYSTLKVQPAELEDSGVYFCASSQDLGQGSSYNSPLHFGNGTRLTVT.